One sample yielded the 21 T cell receptor beta chains listed below, sequenced in a study of cytomegalovirus exposure and HLA in healthy donors. Libraries were prepared by immunoSEQ multiplex PCR; TCRdb keeps only in-frame clonotypes and omits some of them. Among 76,000 or so clones listed, approximately 93% were seen once. Sequencing used PBMCs. These receptors were obtained from a woman younger than 30 in good health and CMV-seronegative.

This clone showed up just once. V is TRBV6-5 and J is TRBJ1-2; 8 positions agree with TRBD1. V shed 2 bases, J shed 3 bases, and the junction held 2 bases outside the gene matches. The CDR3 spans 14 residues. Germline V lookup: CDR1 MNHEY, CDR2 SVGAGI. The CDR3 coding sequence is TGTGCCAGCAGTTACGGACAGGGAGACTATGGCTACACCTTC. Its protein is CASSYGQGDYGYTF.

This clone was seen a handful of times. This chain links TRBV19 with TRBJ1-5; D is uncertain. The CDR3 spans 15 residues. V gave up 3 bases and J gave up 0 bases, with 9 bases separating them. Germline V lookup: CDR1 LNHDA, CDR2 SQIVND (reference sequence). CDR3 sequence (DNA): TGTGCCAGTAGTATGGCCGGGGTTAGCAATCAGCCCCAGCATTTT. The encoded protein is CASSMAGVSNQPQHF. The whole variable domain, remainder taken from reference TRBV19 and TRBJ1-5, is DGGITQSPKYLFRKEGQNVTLSCEQNLNHDAMYWYRQDPGQGLRLIYYSQIVNDFQKGDIAEGYSVSREKKESFPLTVTSAQKNPTAFYLCASSMAGVSNQPQHFGDGTRLSIL.

V gene TRBV30 combines with J gene TRBJ1-6; D is unclear. Germline lookup yields CDR1 GTSNPN and CDR2 SVGIG (reference sequence). This CDR3 is 13 amino acids long. V was shortened by 1 base and J by 7 bases, with 8 bases between the two germline ends. The CDR3 sequence: CAWSGQLNSPLHF. The CDR3 nucleotides are TGTGCCTGGAGTGGCCAACTGAATTCACCCCTCCACTTT.

CDR3 nucleotide sequence: TGTGCCAGCAGTTTAGGGGCGTTCACAGATACGCAGTATTTT. It translates to CASSLGAFTDTQYF. This chain joins TRBV27 and TRBJ2-3; possibly TRBD1 for D (5 bases). This CDR3 comprises 14 residues. The V end lost 2 bases, the J end lost 2 bases, and 8 bases lay between the germline ends. Germline-derived CDR1 and CDR2 are MNHEY and SMNVEV (reference sequence).

The rearrangement links TRBV19 to TRBJ1-3; the D gene is possibly TRBD1 (5 bases). The CDR3 loop spans 15 amino acids. Germline CDR1 is LNHDA and CDR2 is SQIVND (reference sequence). The V end was cut by 5 bases, the J end by 2 bases, with 13 bases between. The CDR3 DNA follows: TGTGCCAGTAGTCTAAACACAGGACCTGGAAACACCATATATTTT. It specifies CASSLNTGPGNTIYF.

The rearrangement uses TRBV7-6 and TRBJ2-3; 9 nucleotides line up with TRBD2. CDR3 length equals 17 residues. Germline CDR1 SGHVS, CDR2 FNYEAQ. Unmatched junction bases numbered 11, after V lost 5 bases and J lost 2 bases. As DNA, the CDR3 is TGTGCCAGCAGCCTCGGGAGTAGCGGGGGCCACACAGATACGCAGTATTTT. It yields the protein CASSLGSSGGHTDTQYF.

The chain combines TRBV7-2 with TRBJ2-7, with D possibly being TRBD2 (7 bases). There are 15 residues in the CDR3. Per the germline V gene, CDR1 is SGHTA and CDR2 is FQGNSA. The V end lost 5 bases, the J end lost 4 bases, and 18 bases lay between the germline ends. CDR3 residues: CASSLTGGALYEQYF. The CDR3 DNA follows: TGTGCCAGCAGCCTTACGGGGGGCGCTTTGTACGAGCAGTACTTC.

This sequence joins TRBV19 and TRBJ2-2; D is undetermined. In germline, CDR1 is LNHDA, CDR2 SQIVND (reference sequence). This CDR3 comprises 13 residues. V lost 10 bases and J 1 base, leaving 10 bases between the germline ends. The CDR3 nucleotides read TGTGCCACCCAACCAGAGAACACCGGGGAGCTGTTTTTT. It yields the protein CATQPENTGELFF.

The chain is built from TRBV6-6 and TRBJ2-7; a weak D match, TRBD1 (6 bases). The CDR3 loop spans 12 amino acids. Germline loops: CDR1 MNHNY, CDR2 SVGAGI (reference sequence). Deletions cut 6 bases from V and 7 bases from J, with 13 bases between. The CDR3: CASSHQGLEQYF. In DNA, the CDR3 is TGTGCCAGCAGCCACCAGGGGCTGGAGCAGTACTTC.

This chain joins TRBV18 and TRBJ2-7; TRBD1 aligns across 10 bases. Germline-derived CDR1 and CDR2 are KGHSH and LQKENI. The CDR3 sequence is 15 residues long. V lost 2 bases, J lost 6 bases, and 7 bases stayed unmatched. The CDR3 nucleotides are TGTGCCAGCTCACCAATCCCCGGGACAGGGGCCGAGCAGTACTTC. Translated: CASSPIPGTGAEQYF. The variable domain in full, with the rest retrieved from reference TRBV18 and TRBJ2-7, is NAGVMQNPRHLVRRRGQEARLRCSPMKGHSHVYWYRQLPEEGLKFMVYLQKENIIDESGMPKERFSAEFPKEGPSILRIQQVVRGDSAAYFCASSPIPGTGAEQYFGPGTRLTVT.

The chain uses TRBV30 and TRBJ1-1; TRBD1 is a possible D gene (5 bases). Germline CDR1 and CDR2: GTSNPN and SVGIG (reference sequence). V lost 2 bases and J 3 bases, leaving 13 bases between the germline ends. The CDR3 length is 14 residues. The CDR3 spells CAWSRTGGDTEAFF. The CDR3 bases are TGTGCCTGGAGTAGGACGGGAGGGGACACTGAAGCTTTCTTT.

This rearrangement joins TRBV2 to TRBJ2-3, with 8 bases matching TRBD2. CDR3 length: 14 amino acids. V dropped 9 bases and J dropped 2; count of bases not matched to a gene: 7. CDR1 and CDR2 (germline): SNHLY, FYNNEI. The CDR3 coding sequence is TGTGCCAGAAGATTAGCGGGGATCACAGATACGCAGTATTTT. This gives the protein CARRLAGITDTQYF. The full variable domain, completed using reference TRBV2 and TRBJ2-3, is EPEVTQTPSHQVTQMGQEVILRCVPISNHLYFYWYRQILGQKVEFLVSFYNNEISEKSEIFDDQFSVERPDGSNFTLKIRSTKLEDSAMYFCARRLAGITDTQYFGPGTRLTVL.

The gene calls are TRBV2 and TRBJ2-1; weak D call: TRBD2 (6 bases). Germline V gives CDR1 SNHLY, CDR2 FYNNEI. Trimming cost V 4 bases and J 5 bases, with 9 bases left between them. CDR3 length: 13 amino acids. The CDR3 DNA reads TGTGCCAGCAGTGGGACTACCAACAATGAGCAGTTCTTC. This encodes CASSGTTNNEQFF. Together with reference TRBV2 and TRBJ2-1, the CDR3 gives the full variable domain: EPEVTQTPSHQVTQMGQEVILRCVPISNHLYFYWYRQILGQKVEFLVSFYNNEISEKSEIFDDQFSVERPDGSNFTLKIRSTKLEDSAMYFCASSGTTNNEQFFGPGTRLTVL.

The chain combines TRBV6-5 with TRBJ2-7, with a tentative D call TRBD2 (6 bases). Germline V gene lookup returns CDR1 MNHEY and CDR2 SVGAGI. CDR3 length equals 12 residues. V was clipped by 10 bases and J by 2 bases, with 12 bases between them. The CDR3 loop is CATRDFTYEQYF. The CDR3 bases are TGTGCCACCCGGGACTTCACCTACGAGCAGTACTTC.

This chain joins TRBV4-2 and TRBJ2-7; D gene unclear. Trimming took 0 bases from V and 2 from J, leaving 11 bases between them. The germline CDR1 and CDR2 sequences are LGHNA and YNFKEQ. This CDR3 is built from 15 residues. The DNA for the CDR3 is TGTGCCAGCAGCCAAGATGGTTCGGAGACCTACGAGCAGTACTTC. Translated, it gives CASSQDGSETYEQYF.

This chain links TRBV6-6 with TRBJ2-1; 10 bases line up with TRBD2. The CDR3 sequence is 16 residues long. Per germline, CDR1 MNHNY and CDR2 SVGAGI (reference sequence). Trimming cost V 0 bases and J 7 bases; bases outside gene matches: 6. CDR3 coding DNA: TGTGCCAGCAGTTACTCGATGGCTAGCGGGAGTAATGAGCAGTTCTTC. It translates to CASSYSMASGSNEQFF.

The chain couples TRBV29-1 to TRBJ2-5, with 11 nucleotides matching TRBD2. From germline, CDR1 is SQVTM and CDR2 ANQGSEA. The CDR3 contains 13 residues. V lost 5 bases to trimming and J lost 3 bases; unmatched junction nucleotides: 2. The CDR3 bases are TGCAGCGTTCAACTAGCGGGAGAAGAGACCCAGTACTTC. Protein: CSVQLAGEETQYF.

This rearrangement joins TRBV29-1 to TRBJ2-7, with D perhaps matching TRBD1 (5 bases). The V gene's germline CDR1 is SQVTM and CDR2 ANQGSEA. V dropped 7 bases and J dropped 3 bases, with 10 bases sitting between them. The CDR3 consists of 11 residues. In DNA form, the CDR3 reads TGCAGCGCCGAAGACAGCTACGAGCAGTACTTC. Its protein product is CSAEDSYEQYF.

The chain has TRBV27 and TRBJ1-5; possible D gene TRBD1, 5 bases. CDR1 is MNHEY, CDR2 SMNVEV, per germline (reference sequence). V was clipped by 6 bases and J by 0 bases, with 9 bases between them. There are 14 residues in the CDR3. The CDR3, as DNA: TGTGCCAGCAGGGGGGGGTATAGCAATCAGCCCCAGCATTTT. Protein product: CASRGGYSNQPQHF.

This chain links TRBV9 with TRBJ1-6; D perhaps matches TRBD1 (5 bases). Germline assignment: CDR1 SGDLS and CDR2 YYNGEE. The CDR3 is 16 residues long. V was cut by 3 bases and J by 9 bases, with 19 bases left in between. This chain's CDR3 is CASSATELTVSSPLHF. CDR3 bases: TGTGCCAGCAGCGCCACAGAGTTGACAGTGTCTTCACCCCTCCACTTT.

As DNA, the CDR3 is TGTGCTAGTGGTCCGCCAGACAGTAACGGCTACACCTTC. Protein: CASGPPDSNGYTF. The chain has TRBV12-5 and TRBJ1-2; possible D gene TRBD1, 5 bases. CDR1 and CDR2 (germline): LGHNT, FRNRAP. The CDR3 runs 13 residues. V was clipped by 5 bases and J by 8 bases, with 15 bases between them.